This passage covers 20 T cell receptor beta chains from one sample sequenced in a study of cytomegalovirus exposure and HLA in healthy donors. 13 Jbeta primers and 60 Vbeta primers were used for the PCR. Using immunoSEQ multiplex PCR, the repertoire was profiled, and TCRdb retains in-frame clones only, with some absent. The table records under 150,000 clones, about 71% of them present only once. Sequenced: PBMCs. Receptors originate from a woman aged 55-70 years in good health and CMV-seropositive.

This clone was picked up a small number of times. CDR3 region: CASSKAISRGGQYF. CDR3 bases: TGTGCCAGCAGCAAAGCCATCAGCAGGGGCGGGCAGTACTTC. This chain joins TRBV21-1 and TRBJ2-7; the table's TRBD1 call for D was not verified on the DNA. TRBV21-1 is flagged as a pseudogene. The CDR3 is 14 residues long.

J is TRBJ1-5 and V is TRBV19; D may be TRBD1 (5 bases). The CDR3 is 15 residues long. The V gene lost 7 bases and the J gene lost 0 bases, with 13 bases spanning the gap. Germline CDR1 reads LNHDA; CDR2 reads SQIVND (reference sequence). The CDR3 spells CASTETVISNQPQHF. The CDR3 DNA sequence: TGTGCCAGTACAGAGACAGTCATTAGCAATCAGCCCCAGCATTTT.

The chain combines TRBV4-1 with TRBJ1-5; D might be TRBD1 (6 bases). Germline V gene data show CDR1 as MGHRA and CDR2 as YSYEKL. The V gene lost 3 bases and the J gene lost 4 bases, with 28 bases spanning the gap. This CDR3 spans 20 amino acids. CDR3 bases: TGCGCCAGCAGCCACGTTTCCCGGGGGGGGCGACTGGTCCTGAATCAGCCCCAGCATTTT. Translating it yields CASSHVSRGGRLVLNQPQHF.

The chain has TRBV4-1 and TRBJ2-1; 8 bases align to TRBD1. Germline values: CDR1 MGHRA, CDR2 YSYEKL. This CDR3 region has 15 residues. The V gene end was trimmed by 1 base and the J gene end by 8 bases; junction bases not matched to a gene: 7. The CDR3 nucleotides read TGCGCCAGCAGCCAAGTGCTAGCAGGGGGCTATGAGCAGTTCTTC. Its translation is CASSQVLAGGYEQFF.

This chain joins TRBV27 and TRBJ2-7; D unresolved. The CDR3 runs 13 residues. Germline V lookup: CDR1 MNHEY, CDR2 SMNVEV (reference sequence). With 3 bases removed from V and 1 base from J, the gap between germline ends came to 7 bases. CDR3 in DNA: TGTGCCAGCAGTTTGGCGGTATCCTACGAGCAGTACTTC. It encodes CASSLAVSYEQYF.

The rearrangement joins TRBV9 to TRBJ2-3; possible D gene TRBD1, 6 bases. Germline V gene lookup returns CDR1 SGDLS and CDR2 YYNGEE. CDR3 length: 13 residues. V was trimmed by 3 bases and J by 7 bases, leaving 12 bases between them. The CDR3 here is CASSGTATNTQYF. CDR3 DNA: TGTGCCAGCAGCGGGACAGCGACGAATACGCAGTATTTT.

The chain joins TRBV7-9 to TRBJ2-7, with TRBD1 as a possible D gene (6 bases). From germline, CDR1 is SEHNR and CDR2 FQNEAQ (reference sequence). The CDR3 consists of 14 residues. Trimming shortened V by 2 bases and J by 2 bases, and 10 bases separated the two germline ends. The CDR3 region is CASSLRQGTYEQYF. The CDR3 DNA reads as TGTGCCAGCAGCTTAAGGCAGGGGACCTACGAGCAGTACTTC.

The chain carries TRBV27 and TRBJ1-5, with a weak D call TRBD1 (6 bases). Germline V gene data show CDR1 as MNHEY and CDR2 as SMNVEV (reference sequence). The CDR3 loop spans 17 amino acids. V dropped 6 bases and J dropped 0 bases, with 18 bases sitting between them. CDR3 loop: CASSPALRGPSNQPQHF. The CDR3, as DNA: TGTGCCAGCAGCCCCGCCCTCAGGGGCCCTAGCAATCAGCCCCAGCATTTT.

V usage is TRBV19 and J usage is TRBJ1-5, with a tentative D call TRBD1 (6 bases). The germline V gene has CDR1 LNHDA and CDR2 SQIVND (reference sequence). The V end was cut by 4 bases, the J end by 7 bases, with 17 bases between. This CDR3 has 15 amino acids. The CDR3 DNA sequence: TGTGCCAGTAGTACGGGGCAGGGGATTCGGCAGCCCCAGCATTTT. It is translated as CASSTGQGIRQPQHF.

The CDR3 DNA sequence: TGTGCCAGCAGTGAATTTTCGGGGGGCACTGAAGCTTTCTTT. It specifies CASSEFSGGTEAFF. The chain is built from TRBV25-1 and TRBJ1-1, with a possible D match to TRBD1 (5 bases). The germline V gene has CDR1 MGHDK and CDR2 SYGVNS. This CDR3 has 14 residues. Deletions cut 1 base from V and 4 bases from J, with 10 bases between.

The V gene is TRBV5-1, the J gene TRBJ1-4; 7 bases match TRBD1. The CDR3 has 16 residues. Germline V lookup: CDR1 SGHRS, CDR2 YFSETQ. Trimming cost V 4 bases and J 8 bases; bases outside gene matches: 14. Here the CDR3 DNA reads TGCGCCAGCAGCGCGAATGGGGTAGGGGGCCCCGAAAAACTGTTTTTT. It encodes CASSANGVGGPEKLFF.

The chain combines TRBV18 with TRBJ1-2; 11 bases line up with TRBD1. CDR1 KGHSH and CDR2 LQKENI come from the germline V gene. After removal of 3 bases from V and 6 bases from J, the junction contained 3 bases not matched to a gene. This CDR3 contains 14 residues. The DNA for the CDR3 is TGTGCCAGCTCACCGGGACAGGGGGAAGATGGCTACACCTTC. Protein product: CASSPGQGEDGYTF.

V and J are TRBV7-2 and TRBJ2-1, with D tentatively TRBD2 (5 bases). The germline V gene has CDR1 SGHTA and CDR2 FQGNSA. The CDR3 runs to 15 residues. With 2 bases removed from V and 9 bases from J, the gap between germline ends came to 17 bases. The CDR3 loop reads CASSLSGSADLEQFF. The CDR3 DNA follows: TGTGCCAGCAGCTTATCGGGTAGCGCCGATCTTGAGCAGTTCTTC.

V usage is TRBV7-9 and J usage is TRBJ1-5; 8 bases line up with TRBD1. This CDR3 has 16 residues. The germline V gene has CDR1 SEHNR and CDR2 FQNEAQ (reference sequence). The V segment lost 5 bases and the J segment 3 bases; nucleotides outside the gene matches: 9. CDR3 in DNA: TGTGCCAGCAGCATTTCAGGGGGCGGACCCAATCAGCCCCAGCATTTT. This translates into CASSISGGGPNQPQHF.

This clone has just a few counts. The germline gene is not matched at one end of the junction; a read error may be the cause. This rearrangement joins TRBV4-1 to TRBJ2-3; 8 bases match TRBD2. CDR1 is MGHRA and CDR2 is YSYEKL in the germline V gene. CDR3 size: 14 residues. CDR3 protein: CASNGGGLTDTQYF. CDR3 nucleotide sequence: TGTGCCAGCAACGGCGGGGGGCTCACAGATACGCAGTATTTT.

The sample holds a few counts of this clone. The chain links TRBV6-1 to TRBJ2-3; 8 nucleotides match TRBD1. CDR1 and CDR2 from the germline V gene are MNHNS and SASEGT. Trimming cost V 3 bases and J 6 bases; bases outside gene matches: 5. The CDR3 contains 14 residues. The DNA of the CDR3 is TGTGCCAGCAGTGAGAGGACAGGGTTGGATACGCAGTATTTT. It translates to CASSERTGLDTQYF.

This clone has only one observation. The V and J genes are TRBV19 and TRBJ1-6, with 8 bases lining up with TRBD1. The CDR3 has 14 residues. Unmatched junction bases numbered 2, after V lost 5 bases and J lost 5 bases. In germline, CDR1 is LNHDA, CDR2 SQIVND (reference sequence). Here the CDR3 reads CASSDRGHNSPLHF. As DNA, the CDR3 is TGTGCCAGTAGTGACAGGGGACATAATTCACCCCTCCACTTT. Based on the CDR3 plus reference TRBV19 and TRBJ1-6, the full variable domain is DGGITQSPKYLFRKEGQNVTLSCEQNLNHDAMYWYRQDPGQGLRLIYYSQIVNDFQKGDIAEGYSVSREKKESFPLTVTSAQKNPTAFYLCASSDRGHNSPLHFGNGTRLTVT.

A few counts support this clone. The rearrangement uses TRBV7-3 and TRBJ1-1, with D possibly being TRBD1 (5 bases). Trimming pared 5 bases from V and 2 bases from J, leaving 12 bases between. Germline V gene lookup returns CDR1 SGHTA and CDR2 FQGTGA. The CDR3 sequence is 14 residues long. CDR3 coding DNA: TGTGCCAGCAGCATTGGAGGGGCCAACACTGAAGCTTTCTTT. As protein: CASSIGGANTEAFF.

This clone occurred once. This rearrangement joins TRBV7-2 to TRBJ2-5; no firm D call. The CDR3 runs to 12 residues. CDR1 is SGHTA, CDR2 FQGNSA, per germline. Trimming pared 0 bases from V and 8 bases from J, leaving 7 bases between. The CDR3 DNA follows: TGTGCCAGCAGCTTAGCCCCCCAAACCCAGTACTTC. This codes for CASSLAPQTQYF.

Comments on this clone: The CDR3 ends on some other residue instead of the conserved phenylalanine or tryptophan, so this is likely a read error. It is unclear where the CDR3 begins or ends on the DNA, so no DNA is shown, and the CDR3 is as TCRdb lists it. V is TRBV5-1 and J is TRBJ2-7; the D segment call TRBD1 is taken from the table without a DNA check. Germline CDR1 reads SGHRS; CDR2 reads YFSETQ. From its first to its last residue, the CDR3 has 13 amino acids. CDR3 residues: CASSLRRGQGAAG.